This T cell receptor beta chain was captured in a study of control samples from healthy donors and cancer patients. This clone showed up just once. V was clipped by 2 bases and J by 1 base; unmatched bases: 8. The CDR3 spans 19 residues. CDR1 is KGHDR, CDR2 SFDVKD, per germline. Method: immunoSEQ multiplex PCR; TCRdb's copy keeps in-frame clones and lacks some. Found here are roughly 95,000 clones, around nine tenths of them singletons; the top ten hold under 4%. Sequences were obtained from blood. The sequence was collected from a human donor in good health. The donor label of this sample is uncertain. The genes are TRBV24-1 and TRBJ2-2; TRBD2 matches 11 bases. DNA of the CDR3: TGTGCCACCAGTGATTCCGTACTAGCGGGGGACATGAACACCGGGGAGCTGTTTTTT. Its translation: CATSDSVLAGDMNTGELFF.